This T cell receptor (beta chain) was retrieved from a study of T cell changes during pregnancy in multiple sclerosis. This clone turned up a few times. Assay: immunoSEQ multiplex PCR; the TCRdb copy retains only in-frame clones and omits some. Here the sample spans tens of thousands of clones, about 93% being singletons. The source was peripheral blood, collected in the first trimester of pregnancy. The source of this sequence is a female donor with multiple sclerosis, enrolled in a pregnancy study.

CDR3 in DNA: TGTGCCAGCAATTTGGGGGGACAGTATGAGCAGTTCTTC. Translating gives CASNLGGQYEQFF. V usage is TRBV6-1 and J usage is TRBJ2-1; D perhaps matches TRBD1 (7 bases). The CDR3 loop spans 13 amino acids. The V end lost 7 bases, the J end lost 8 bases, and 15 bases lay between the germline ends. The germline V gene has CDR1 MNHNS and CDR2 SASEGT.